This TCR beta chain was identified in a study of T cells in localized non-small cell lung cancer. Assay: immunoSEQ multiplex PCR; the TCRdb copy retains only in-frame clones and omits some. The sample has roughly 67,000 clones; approximately 84% are singletons. Worth noting for this clone: As yet, its antigen is unknown.

The study, taken as a whole, reports: Adjacent lung tissue had a median approximately 61 of the top 100 clones found in the tumor. One tumor region alone was sequenced, and heterogeneity therefore remains possible. Of the tissues analyzed, uninvolved adjacent lung showed maximal T cell clonality, greater than tumor. Among blood samples, higher T cell density accompanied longer overall survival.

The sequence was collected from a female donor over 55 with stage I lung adenocarcinoma. Source: peripheral blood, taken before any cancer treatment.

The CDR3 sequence is CASSPRGNNEQFF. CDR3 nucleotide sequence: TGCGCCAGCAGCCCCCGGGGGAACAATGAGCAGTTCTTC. The chain carries TRBV4-1 and TRBJ2-1, with D tentatively TRBD2 (6 bases). Germline V CDR1 and CDR2: MGHRA, YSYEKL. The length of the CDR3 is 13 residues. The V end was cut by 4 bases, the J end by 5 bases, with 9 bases between.